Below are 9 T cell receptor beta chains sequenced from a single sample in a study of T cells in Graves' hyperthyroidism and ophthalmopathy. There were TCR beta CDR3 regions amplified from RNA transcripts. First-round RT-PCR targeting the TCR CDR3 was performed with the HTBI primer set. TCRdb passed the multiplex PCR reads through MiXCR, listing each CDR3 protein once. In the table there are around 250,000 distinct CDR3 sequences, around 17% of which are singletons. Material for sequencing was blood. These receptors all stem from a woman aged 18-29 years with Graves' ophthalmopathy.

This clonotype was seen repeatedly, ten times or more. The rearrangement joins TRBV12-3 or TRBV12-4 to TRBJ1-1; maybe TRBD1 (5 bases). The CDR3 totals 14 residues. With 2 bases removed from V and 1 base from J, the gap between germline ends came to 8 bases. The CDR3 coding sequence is TGTGCCAGCAGTTTAATGGGGGAGAACACTGAAGCTTTCTTT. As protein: CASSLMGENTEAFF.

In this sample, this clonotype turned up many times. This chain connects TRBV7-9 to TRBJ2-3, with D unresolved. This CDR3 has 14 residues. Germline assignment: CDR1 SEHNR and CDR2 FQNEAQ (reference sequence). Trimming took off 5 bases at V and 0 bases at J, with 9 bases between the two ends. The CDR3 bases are TGTGCCAGCAGCCCGCGGCGGAGCACAGATACGCAGTATTTT. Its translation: CASSPRRSTDTQYF.

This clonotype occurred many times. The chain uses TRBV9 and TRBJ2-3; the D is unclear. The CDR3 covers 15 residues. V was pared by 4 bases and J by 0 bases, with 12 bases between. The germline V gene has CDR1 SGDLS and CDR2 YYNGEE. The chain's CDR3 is CASSLSGTSTDTQYF. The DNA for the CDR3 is TGTGCCAGCAGCCTCTCCGGTACCAGCACAGATACGCAGTATTTT.

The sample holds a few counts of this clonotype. In nucleotides, the CDR3 is TGTGCCAGCAGCGCGGGGGGCGGCGGCACTGAAGCTTTCTTT. It is translated as CASSAGGGGTEAFF. This chain connects TRBV9 to TRBJ1-1, with D possibly being TRBD1 (6 bases). Germline V gene sequence: CDR1 SGDLS, CDR2 YYNGEE. CDR3 length equals 14 residues. V shed 3 bases and J shed 4 bases, with 13 bases lying between them. Together with reference TRBV9 and TRBJ1-1, the CDR3 gives the full variable domain: DSGVTQTPKHLITATGQRVTLRCSPRSGDLSVYWYQQSLDQGLQFLIQYYNGEERAKGNILERFSAQQFPDLHSELNLSSLELGDSALYFCASSAGGGGTEAFFGQGTRLTVV.

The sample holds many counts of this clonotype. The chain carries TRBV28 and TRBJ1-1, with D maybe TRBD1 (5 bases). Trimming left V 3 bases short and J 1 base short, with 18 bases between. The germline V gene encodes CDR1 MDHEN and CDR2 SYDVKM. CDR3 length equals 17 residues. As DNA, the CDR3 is TGTGCCAGCAGTTTTGCAGGGATCGTCCTAGGGAACACTGAAGCTTTCTTT. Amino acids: CASSFAGIVLGNTEAFF. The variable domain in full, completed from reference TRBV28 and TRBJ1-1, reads DVKVTQSSRYLVKRTGEKVFLECVQDMDHENMFWYRQDPGLGLRLIYFSYDVKMKEKGDIPEGYSVSREKKERFSLILESASTNQTSMYLCASSFAGIVLGNTEAFFGQGTRLTVV.

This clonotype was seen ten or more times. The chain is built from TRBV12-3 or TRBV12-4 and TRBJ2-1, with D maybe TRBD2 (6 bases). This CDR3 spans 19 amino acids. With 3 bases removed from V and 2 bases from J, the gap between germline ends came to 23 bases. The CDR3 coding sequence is TGTGCCAGCAGTTTGAACCCCCGATTTAGCGGCCAGACCTACAATGAGCAGTTCTTC. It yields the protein CASSLNPRFSGQTYNEQFF.

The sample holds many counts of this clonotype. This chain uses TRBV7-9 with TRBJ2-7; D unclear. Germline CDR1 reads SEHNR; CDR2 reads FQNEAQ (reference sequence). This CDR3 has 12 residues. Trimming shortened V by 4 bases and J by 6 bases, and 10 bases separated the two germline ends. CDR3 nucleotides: TGTGCCAGCAGCTCCGAAGTACTCGAGCAGTACTTC. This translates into CASSSEVLEQYF.

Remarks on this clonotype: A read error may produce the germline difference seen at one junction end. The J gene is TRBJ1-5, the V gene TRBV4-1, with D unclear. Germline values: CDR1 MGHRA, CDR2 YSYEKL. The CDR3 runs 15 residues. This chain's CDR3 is CTSSQDESNYQPQHF. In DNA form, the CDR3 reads TGCACCAGCAGCCAAGATGAGTCGAACTATCAGCCCCAGCATTTT.

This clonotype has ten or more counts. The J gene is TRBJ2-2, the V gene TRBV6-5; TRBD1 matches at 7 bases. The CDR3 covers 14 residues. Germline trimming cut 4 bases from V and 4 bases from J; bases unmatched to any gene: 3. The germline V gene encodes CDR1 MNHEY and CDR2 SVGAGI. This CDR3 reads CASSSTGLTGELFF. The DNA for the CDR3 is TGTGCCAGCAGTTCGACAGGGCTCACCGGGGAGCTGTTTTTT.